This T cell receptor beta chain came from a study of beta chain features in type 1 diabetes (dated by TCRdb to the late 2010s). With respect to the entire study: Mean age, gender distribution, total cell number and subset yield were not different between patients and healthy donors. A total of approximately 110,000,000 sorted cells were examined across all samples, and a strong correlation was observed between cell number per subset and RNA yield. In the study, TCRB repertoires of sorted circulating CD4+ T cell subsets from recently diagnosed type 1 diabetes patients were compared with those of matched healthy donors. Regulatory and stem cell-like memory subsets were obtained from only 8 patients and roughly 8 healthy donors, while naive and central memory subsets were obtained from all 30 or so donors. The research as a whole found: Because cDNA was sequenced instead of genomic DNA, activated cells with high expression could be over-represented, although the groups did not differ in activation or CD3 levels. PCR might favor shorter templates, but patient and control samples were amplified and corrected together, so any skew would affect both groups equally. HLA sub-analyses involved small numbers of individuals, so any influence of HLA type on TCRB rearrangement remained unresolved. In all four CD4+ subsets, TCRB CDR3 length was moderately but significantly shorter in type 1 diabetes patients. Naive, central memory and regulatory TCRB repertoires appeared to be more alike among patients than among healthy donors. Fewer insertions and more nucleotide deletions at VDJ recombination sites were observed in patients with type 1 diabetes, implying thymic rearrangement abnormalities.

A single peripheral blood draw of around 100 mL on average was collected from each donor into heparinised tubes. A BD FACSAria II was used to sort naive, central memory, regulatory and stem cell-like memory CD4+ T cells with a panel that included CD45RO, CCR7, CD25, CD127, CD95 and CD27. A purity above 98% was achieved for all sorted populations. PBMCs were isolated immediately by Lymphoprep density gradient centrifugation and stained directly without culture. So that batch effects would be minimized, each experiment stained and sorted samples in pairs, pairing one healthy donor with one patient. This clone turned up a few times. Its antigen target is currently unknown. Per-nucleotide qualities are absent, and no much larger clonotype sits a single base away. Spanning cysteine to phenylalanine, the CDR3 consists of 14 amino acids. This entry keeps only the CDR3 DNA: 42 bases, framed from base 1. Per the germline V gene (reference sequence), SEHNR is the CDR1 and FQNEAQ is the CDR2.

The entire amount of isolated RNA was reverse transcribed using the High Capacity cDNA Reverse Transcription Kit, so the sequenced TCRB transcripts were expressed ones. Deep immunoSEQ sequencing was performed on naive, central memory and regulatory T cell samples, with an average of roughly 3.5 million total reads per sample. Sorted cells were lysed in RLT buffer and RNA was extracted with DNase-treated RNeasy Micro or Mini kits, depending on cell number. To prevent cross-contamination, each cell subset was processed individually, whereas patient and healthy donor samples were processed jointly. The immunoSEQ multiplex PCR was used to amplify TCRB sequences from cDNA, yielding 87-bp fragments that span the CDR3 region. The amplicons were sequenced using the Illumina HiSeq platform. In the paper's pipeline: Synthetic template baselines were used to correct PCR bias computationally, reads within Hamming distance 2 were collapsed together, and singletons that could not be merged were discarded. Reads were aligned to IMGT to assign V, D and J genes, CDR3 length, and insertions or deletions at six rearrangement sites. Within each subset, clonotype counts were normalized to sorted cell number, after which true diversity and Gini coefficients were computed with the tcR R package. The overlap coefficient, calculated on TCRB nucleotide sequences, was used to measure repertoire sharing. As a proxy for the pre-selection repertoire, out-of-frame TCRB sequences from naive cells were analyzed. TCRdb mirrors the immuneACCESS table, restricted to in-frame sequences. Some clones are absent from its copies; in checked studies, under half trace to an unresolved V gene, and the reason for the others is unknown. For V, J and clone size, that table is used; D and trimming come from the DNA. This sample comprises roughly 450,000 clones, about an eighth of them detected only once. The ten largest clones represent approximately 0.05% of the sample.

Input material: naive CD4+ T cells from blood. The label giving this sample's cell subset or site can be read as: true naive CD4+ T cells. The rearrangement combines TRBV7-9 with TRBJ2-2, and possibly TRBD1, on 6 matching bases. This receptor was identified in a woman aged 18 to 35 in good health. The DNA reads TGTGTACTATGGGACACTATCAACACCGGGGAGCTGTTTTTT. Translated, this gives CVLWDTINTGELFF.